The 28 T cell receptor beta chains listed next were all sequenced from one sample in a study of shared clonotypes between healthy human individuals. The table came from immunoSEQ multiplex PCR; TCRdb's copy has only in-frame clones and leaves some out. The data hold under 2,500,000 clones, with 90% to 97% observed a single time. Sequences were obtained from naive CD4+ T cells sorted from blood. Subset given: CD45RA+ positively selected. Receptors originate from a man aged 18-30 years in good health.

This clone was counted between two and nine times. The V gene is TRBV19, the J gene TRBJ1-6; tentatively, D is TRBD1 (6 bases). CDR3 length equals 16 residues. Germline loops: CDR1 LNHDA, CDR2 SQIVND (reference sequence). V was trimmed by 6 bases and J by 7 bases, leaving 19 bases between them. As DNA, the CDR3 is TGTGCCAGTAGGCCGGCTTGGACAGTCTCGAATTCACCCCTCCACTTT. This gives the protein CASRPAWTVSNSPLHF.

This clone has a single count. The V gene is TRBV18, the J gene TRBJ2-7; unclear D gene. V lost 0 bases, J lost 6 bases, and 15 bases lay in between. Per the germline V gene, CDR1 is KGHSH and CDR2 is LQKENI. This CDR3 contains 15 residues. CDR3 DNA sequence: TGTGCCAGCTCACCACCCACCCGGGCAGTCGGCGAGCAGTACTTC. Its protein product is CASSPPTRAVGEQYF. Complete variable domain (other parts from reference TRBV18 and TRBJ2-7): NAGVMQNPRHLVRRRGQEARLRCSPMKGHSHVYWYRQLPEEGLKFMVYLQKENIIDESGMPKERFSAEFPKEGPSILRIQQVVRGDSAAYFCASSPPTRAVGEQYFGPGTRLTVT.

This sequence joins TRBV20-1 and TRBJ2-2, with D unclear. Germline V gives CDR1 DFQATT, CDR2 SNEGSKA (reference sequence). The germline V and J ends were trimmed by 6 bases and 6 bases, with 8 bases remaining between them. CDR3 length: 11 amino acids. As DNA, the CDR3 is TGCAGTGCACTAAGGGCCGGGGAGCTGTTTTTT. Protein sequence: CSALRAGELFF.

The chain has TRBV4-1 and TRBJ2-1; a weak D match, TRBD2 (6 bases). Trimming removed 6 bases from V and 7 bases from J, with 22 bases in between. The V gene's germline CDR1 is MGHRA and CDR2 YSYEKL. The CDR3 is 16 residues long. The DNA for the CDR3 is TGCGCCAGCAGGAATATCGTCGGGACTCCGAGGAATGAGCAGTTCTTC. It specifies CASRNIVGTPRNEQFF.

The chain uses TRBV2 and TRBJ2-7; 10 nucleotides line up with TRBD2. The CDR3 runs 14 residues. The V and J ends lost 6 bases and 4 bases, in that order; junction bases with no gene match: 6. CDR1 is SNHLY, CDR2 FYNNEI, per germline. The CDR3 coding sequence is TGTGCCAGCAGGGATTTAGCGGGAGGTTACGAGCAGTACTTC. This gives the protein CASRDLAGGYEQYF.

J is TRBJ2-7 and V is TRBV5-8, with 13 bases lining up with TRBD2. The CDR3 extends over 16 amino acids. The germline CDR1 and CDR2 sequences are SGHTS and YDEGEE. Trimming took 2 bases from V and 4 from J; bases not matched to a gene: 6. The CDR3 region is CASSFTWTSGGYEQYF. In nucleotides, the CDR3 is TGTGCCAGCAGCTTTACTTGGACTAGCGGGGGTTACGAGCAGTACTTC.

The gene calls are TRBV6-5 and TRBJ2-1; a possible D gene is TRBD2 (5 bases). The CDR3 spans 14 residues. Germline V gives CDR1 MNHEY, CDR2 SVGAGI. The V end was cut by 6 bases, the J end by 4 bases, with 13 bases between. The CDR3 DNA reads TGTGCCAGCAGACCTAGCAAGCCTTACAATGAGCAGTTCTTC. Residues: CASRPSKPYNEQFF.

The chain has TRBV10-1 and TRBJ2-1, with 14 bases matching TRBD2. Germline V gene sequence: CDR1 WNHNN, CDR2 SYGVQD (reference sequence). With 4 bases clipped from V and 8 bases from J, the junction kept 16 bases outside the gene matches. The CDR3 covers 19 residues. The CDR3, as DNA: TGCGCCAGCAGTGTAGCCCGGGGGACTAGCGGGAGAGAACCGGATGAGCAGTTCTTC. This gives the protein CASSVARGTSGREPDEQFF.

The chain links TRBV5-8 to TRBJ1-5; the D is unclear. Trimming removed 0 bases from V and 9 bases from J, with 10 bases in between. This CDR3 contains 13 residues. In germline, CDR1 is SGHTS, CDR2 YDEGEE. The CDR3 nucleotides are TGTGCCAGCAGCTTGGTGGGGTTCGGGCCCCAGCATTTT. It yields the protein CASSLVGFGPQHF.

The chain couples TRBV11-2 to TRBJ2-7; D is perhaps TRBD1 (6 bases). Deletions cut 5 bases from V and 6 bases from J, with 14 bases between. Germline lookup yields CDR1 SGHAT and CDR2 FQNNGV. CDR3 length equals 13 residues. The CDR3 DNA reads TGTGCCAGCAGCCAAGGAACAGGGCTCGAGCAGTACTTC. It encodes CASSQGTGLEQYF.

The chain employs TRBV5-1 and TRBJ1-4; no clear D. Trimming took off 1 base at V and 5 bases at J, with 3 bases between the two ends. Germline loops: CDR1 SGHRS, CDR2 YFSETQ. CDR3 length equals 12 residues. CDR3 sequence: CASSLRNEKLFF. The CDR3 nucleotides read TGCGCCAGCAGCTTGAGAAATGAAAAACTGTTTTTT.

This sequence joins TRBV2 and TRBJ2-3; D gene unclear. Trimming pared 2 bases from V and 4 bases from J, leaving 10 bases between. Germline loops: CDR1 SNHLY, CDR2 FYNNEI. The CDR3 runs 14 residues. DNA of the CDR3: TGTGCCAGCAGTGAATTAGTAATAGCAGATACGCAGTATTTT. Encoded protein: CASSELVIADTQYF. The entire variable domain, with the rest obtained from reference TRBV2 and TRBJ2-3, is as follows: EPEVTQTPSHQVTQMGQEVILRCVPISNHLYFYWYRQILGQKVEFLVSFYNNEISEKSEIFDDQFSVERPDGSNFTLKIRSTKLEDSAMYFCASSELVIADTQYFGPGTRLTVL.

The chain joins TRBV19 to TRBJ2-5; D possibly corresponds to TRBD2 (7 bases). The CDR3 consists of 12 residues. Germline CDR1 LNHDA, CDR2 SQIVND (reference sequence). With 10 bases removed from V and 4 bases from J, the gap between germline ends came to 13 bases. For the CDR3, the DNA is TGTGCCACGAGGGGAGGGGGAGAGACCCAGTACTTC. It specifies CATRGGGETQYF.

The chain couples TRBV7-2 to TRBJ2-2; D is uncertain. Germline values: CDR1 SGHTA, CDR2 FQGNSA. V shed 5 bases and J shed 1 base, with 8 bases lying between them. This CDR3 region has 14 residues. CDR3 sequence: CASSKSGNTGELFF. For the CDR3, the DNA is TGTGCCAGCAGCAAGTCCGGGAACACCGGGGAGCTGTTTTTT. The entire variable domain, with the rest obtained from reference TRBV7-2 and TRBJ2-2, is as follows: GAGVSQSPSNKVTEKGKDVELRCDPISGHTALYWYRQSLGQGLEFLIYFQGNSAPDKSGLPSDRFSAERTGGSVSTLTIQRTQQEDSAVYLCASSKSGNTGELFFGEGSRLTVL.

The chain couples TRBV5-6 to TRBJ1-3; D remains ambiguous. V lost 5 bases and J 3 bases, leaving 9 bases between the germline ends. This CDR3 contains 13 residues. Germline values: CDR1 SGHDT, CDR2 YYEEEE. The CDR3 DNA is TGTGCCAGCAGGAGGGTTATTGGAAACACCATATATTTT. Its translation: CASRRVIGNTIYF.

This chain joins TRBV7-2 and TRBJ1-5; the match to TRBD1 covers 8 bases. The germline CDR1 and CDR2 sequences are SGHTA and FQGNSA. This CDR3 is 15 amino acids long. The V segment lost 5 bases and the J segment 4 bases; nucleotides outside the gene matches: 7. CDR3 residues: CASSPRTGQNQPQHF. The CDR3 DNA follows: TGTGCCAGCAGCCCCCGGACAGGGCAAAATCAGCCCCAGCATTTT.

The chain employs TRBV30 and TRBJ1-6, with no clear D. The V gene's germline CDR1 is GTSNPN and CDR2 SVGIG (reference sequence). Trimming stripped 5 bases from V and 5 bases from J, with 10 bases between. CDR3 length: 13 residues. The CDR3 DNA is TGTGCCTGGGGAACAGTAAATAATTCACCCCTCCACTTT. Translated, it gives CAWGTVNNSPLHF.

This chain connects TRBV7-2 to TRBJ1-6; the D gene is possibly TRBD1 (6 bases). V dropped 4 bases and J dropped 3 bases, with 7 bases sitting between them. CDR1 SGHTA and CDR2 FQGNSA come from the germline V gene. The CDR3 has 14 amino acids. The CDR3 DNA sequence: TGTGCCAGCAGCTCACAGGGCTATAATTCACCCCTCCACTTT. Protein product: CASSSQGYNSPLHF.

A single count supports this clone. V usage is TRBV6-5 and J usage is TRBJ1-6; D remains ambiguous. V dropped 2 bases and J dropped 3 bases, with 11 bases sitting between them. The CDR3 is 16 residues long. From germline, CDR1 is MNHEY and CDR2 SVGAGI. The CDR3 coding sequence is TGTGCCAGCAGTTACCCCCAGCCAGGCTATAATTCACCCCTCCACTTT. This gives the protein CASSYPQPGYNSPLHF.

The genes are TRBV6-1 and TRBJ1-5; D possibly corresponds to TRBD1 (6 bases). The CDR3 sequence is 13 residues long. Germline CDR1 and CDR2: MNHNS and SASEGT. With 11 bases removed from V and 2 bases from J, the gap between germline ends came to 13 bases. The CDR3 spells CASTGWGNQPQHF. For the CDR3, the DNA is TGTGCCTCTACAGGGTGGGGCAATCAGCCCCAGCATTTT.

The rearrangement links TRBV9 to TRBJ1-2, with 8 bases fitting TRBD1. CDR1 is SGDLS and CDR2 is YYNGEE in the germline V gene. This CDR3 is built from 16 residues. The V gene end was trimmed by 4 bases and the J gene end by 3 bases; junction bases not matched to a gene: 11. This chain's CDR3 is CASSPDRGRPYYGYTF. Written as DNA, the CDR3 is TGTGCCAGCAGCCCAGACAGGGGTAGACCCTACTATGGCTACACCTTC.

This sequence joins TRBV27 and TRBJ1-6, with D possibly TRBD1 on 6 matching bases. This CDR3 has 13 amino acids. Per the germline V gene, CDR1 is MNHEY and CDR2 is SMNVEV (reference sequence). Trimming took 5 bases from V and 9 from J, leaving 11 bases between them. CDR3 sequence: CASSPTGTSPLHF. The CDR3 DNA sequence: TGTGCCAGCAGTCCAACAGGGACTTCACCCCTCCACTTT.

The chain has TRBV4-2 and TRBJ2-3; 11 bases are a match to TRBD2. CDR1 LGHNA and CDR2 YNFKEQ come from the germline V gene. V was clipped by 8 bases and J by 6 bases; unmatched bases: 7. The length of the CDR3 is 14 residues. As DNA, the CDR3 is TGTGCCAGCGGCGGGACTAGCGGACGGGATACGCAGTATTTT. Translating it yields CASGGTSGRDTQYF.

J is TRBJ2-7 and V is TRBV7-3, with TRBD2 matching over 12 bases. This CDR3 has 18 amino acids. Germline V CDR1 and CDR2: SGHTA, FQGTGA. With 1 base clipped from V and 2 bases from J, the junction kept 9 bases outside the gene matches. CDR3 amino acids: CASSLMATSGGGPYEQYF. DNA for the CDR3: TGTGCCAGCAGCTTAATGGCGACTAGCGGGGGAGGACCCTACGAGCAGTACTTC.

The CDR3 DNA reads as TGCAGCGTCCGAGACCTAGCGGGCAGTGAAGAGACCCAGTACTTC. This sequence encodes CSVRDLAGSEETQYF. This rearrangement joins TRBV29-1 to TRBJ2-5; 8 bases are a match to TRBD2. CDR1 SQVTM and CDR2 ANQGSEA come from the germline V gene. Trimming removed 6 bases from V and 3 bases from J; junction bases left unmatched: 12. CDR3 length: 15 residues. The full variable domain, its missing parts supplied by reference TRBV29-1 and TRBJ2-5, is SAVISQKPSRDICQRGTSLTIQCQVDSQVTMMFWYRQQPGQSLTLIATANQGSEATYESGFVIDKFPISRPNLTFSTLTVSNMSPEDSSIYLCSVRDLAGSEETQYFGPGTRLLVL.

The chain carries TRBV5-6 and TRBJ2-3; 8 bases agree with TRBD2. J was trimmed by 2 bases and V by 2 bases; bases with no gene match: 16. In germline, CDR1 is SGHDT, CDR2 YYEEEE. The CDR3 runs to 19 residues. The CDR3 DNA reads TGTGCCAGCAGCTTCTTCGGGAGGGCCGACACGACTTTCACAGATACGCAGTATTTT. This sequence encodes CASSFFGRADTTFTDTQYF.

The CDR3 DNA is TGTGCCAGCAGCCTGTGGGACAGGAGTTCACCCCTCCACTTT. As protein: CASSLWDRSSPLHF. The chain has TRBV5-8 and TRBJ1-6; 8 bases align to TRBD1. Germline V gene lookup returns CDR1 SGHTS and CDR2 YDEGEE. This CDR3 has 14 amino acids. J was trimmed by 9 bases and V by 4 bases; bases with no gene match: 6. The full variable domain, its missing parts supplied by reference TRBV5-8 and TRBJ1-6, is EAGVTQSPTHLIKTRGQQATLRCSPISGHTSVYWYQQALGLGLQFLLWYDEGEERNRGNFPPRFSGRQFPNYSSELNVNALELEDSALYLCASSLWDRSSPLHFGNGTRLTVT.

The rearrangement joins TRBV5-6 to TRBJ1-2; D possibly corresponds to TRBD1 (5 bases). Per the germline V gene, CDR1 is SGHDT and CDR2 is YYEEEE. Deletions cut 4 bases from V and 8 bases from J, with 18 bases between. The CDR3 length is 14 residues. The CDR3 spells CASSPPGGAPGYTF. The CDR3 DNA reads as TGTGCCAGCAGCCCCCCAGGCGGGGCGCCGGGCTACACCTTC.